Sequencing of this T cell receptor beta chain was carried out in a study of identical twins (TCRdb year 2016). About the study as a whole: To test whether fetal clonotypes persist, this study deep-sequenced TCR alpha and beta repertoires from monozygotic twins, from unrelated adults of various ages, and from cord blood. To rule out contamination, the twin experiments were replicated at different times with different library preparation protocols.

All donors were healthy Caucasians. General conclusions and limits of the study: Recombination models systematically underestimated out-of-frame TCR alpha sharing in monozygotic twins but agreed with sharing between unrelated individuals. Because the same donors could not be followed over many years, the conclusions depended on cross-sectional statistical analysis. Fewer insertions were carried by abundant cord blood beta clonotypes; a weaker similar trend was observed in young adult naive repertoires, while no such trend was observed in memory repertoires. Invariant T cells such as MAIT and iNKT could partly confound zero-insertion analyses, though diverse VJ usage argued against this for most clonotypes. Excess twin sharing in beta out-of-frame sequences was weaker because fewer shared sequences lowered the signal-to-noise ratio. Compared with coincidental sharing between unrelated individuals, an excess of low generation-probability sequences was observed among out-of-frame TCR alpha sequences shared between twins.

Libraries were built with 5' RACE. Sequencing used an Illumina HiSeq 2000. Template switching introduced a universal primer binding site; the final cDNA contained a unique molecular identifier, enabling accurate counting of TCR cDNA molecules. First-strand cDNA for TCR alpha and beta chains was synthesized from specific primers in the conserved constant-segment region. Each cDNA library was double barcoded, with a SMART-Mk sample barcode plus Illumina barcodes, to control for contamination. Two successive PCR steps introduced TruSeq adapter sequences along with Illumina sample barcodes. TCR alpha and beta cDNA libraries were sequenced on the Illumina HiSeq platform with custom primers. Per the authors' processing: MiGEC was used to process raw reads and extract unique molecular identifiers, and MiXCR was used to find CDR3 positions. Recombination models were inferred per individual with the repgenHMM and IGoR tools using an EM algorithm. The analysis of shared clonotypes was done with the tcR package in R, with sharing normalized by the product of cloneset sizes. To study raw recombination without the effects of thymic and clonal selection, out-of-frame nonproductive sequences were analyzed. The public sequencing data were trimmed at Q25 with fastp and processed into clonotypes with MiXCR by TCRdb, which kept only in-frame beta chains. Rows are combined by CDR3 protein, so each entry shows the most common genes and DNA. The V and J calls and clone size come from TCRdb's table, not from the authors' own analysis. Within this sample are some 1,600,000 distinct CDR3 sequences, with about 30% of them counted one time only. The ten largest make up about 0.25% of the sample.

This clonotype was observed a few times. Which antigen it targets is not known. Base qualities were left out, and no much larger clone turns up one base away. The receptor's source is a newborn girl in good health. The sequenced sample consisted of cord blood.

The CDR3 loop reads CASSLFPSGGTDTQYF. DNA sequence: TGTGCCAGCAGTTTATTCCCTAGCGGGGGCACAGATACGCAGTATTTT. This chain joins TRBV12-3 or TRBV12-4 to TRBJ2-3; 9 bases in the junction line up with TRBD2. The CDR3 goes from the cysteine to the phenylalanine over 16 residues. Of all the DNA, just the CDR3 is kept, 48 bases in frame from base 1. V ends up 2 bases short and J 1 base short, with an unmatched junction base count of 4.